This paragraph covers one T cell receptor beta chain sequence. What the recovered Cohort 3 donors had was two negative PCRs, clearance, or symptom resolution. Here immunoSEQ multiplex PCR was the method, and the copy in TCRdb shows in-frame clones only, minus some. Counted here are approximately 200,000 clones, around 80% occurring once; the ten biggest clones make up 1.5% to 2%. Trimming removed 0 bases at V and 0 bases at J, with 6 bases between. The CDR3 covers 15 residues. Germline CDR1 and CDR2: SGHKS and YYEKEE (reference sequence). This specimen belongs to a study of blood T cell repertoires in COVID-19.

The sample was PBMCs or T cells enriched from blood (not recorded which). This chain joins TRBV5-5 and TRBJ1-4, with TRBD1 as a possible D gene (6 bases). This receptor was obtained from a man aged 55 to 70 who had recovered from COVID-19. The CDR3 region has the DNA TGTGCCAGCAGCTTGGAGGGGGCAACTAATGAAAAACTGTTTTTT. Translation: CASSLEGATNEKLFF.